The 32 T cell receptor beta chains given below trace back to one sample, sequenced in a study of blood T cells in healthy people across ages. Combining a sample-barcoded 5' primer with a J-beta primer mix, a second PCR ran for 7 to 11 cycles. Each CDR3 protein is one row after TCRdb ran MiXCR on the 5' RACE reads. The sample comprises about a million distinct CDR3 sequences, 51% of which are singletons, and around 21% rests with the top ten. The sample consisted of blood. Receptors were obtained from a woman aged 60 to 75 in good health.

This clonotype was seen a handful of times. The rearrangement uses TRBV5-1 and TRBJ2-5; 9 nucleotides line up with TRBD1. Germline V gives CDR1 SGHRS, CDR2 YFSETQ. CDR3 length equals 14 residues. V lost 3 bases, J lost 4 bases, and 4 bases stayed unmatched. In DNA, the CDR3 is TGCGCCAGCAGCTCGGGACAGGGTTTAGAGACCCAGTACTTC. Amino acids: CASSSGQGLETQYF. Full variable domain (remainder filled in from reference TRBV5-1 and TRBJ2-5): KAGVTQTPRYLIKTRGQQVTLSCSPISGHRSVSWYQQTPGQGLQFLFEYFSETQRNKGNFPGRFSGRQFSNSRSEMNVSTLELGDSALYLCASSSGQGLETQYFGPGTRLLVL.

The genes are TRBV20-1 and TRBJ2-7; a weak D match, TRBD2 (5 bases). This CDR3 has 12 amino acids. Germline V CDR1 and CDR2: DFQATT, SNEGSKA (reference sequence). Trimming left V 5 bases short and J 7 bases short, with 15 bases between. As DNA, the CDR3 is TGCAGTGCTGACCCCCCCGGGAATGAGCAGTACTTC. Translation: CSADPPGNEQYF.

This clonotype has just a few counts. The chain links TRBV10-3 to TRBJ2-7; 9 bases map to TRBD2. CDR1 and CDR2 from the germline V gene are ENHRY and SYGVKD. This CDR3 has 15 amino acids. V dropped 7 bases and J dropped 3; count of bases not matched to a gene: 10. DNA of the CDR3: TGTGCCATCAAGGATAGCGGGAGTTTCGGCTACGAGCAGTACTTC. Translating gives CAIKDSGSFGYEQYF.

This chain connects TRBV6-4 to TRBJ2-3, with unresolved D. The germline CDR1 and CDR2 sequences are MRHNA and SNTAGT. V gave up 4 bases and J gave up 1 base, with 9 bases separating them. The CDR3 runs to 14 residues. CDR3 sequence: CASSVEARTDTQYF. In DNA, the CDR3 is TGTGCCAGCAGTGTCGAAGCGCGCACAGATACGCAGTATTTT.

This clonotype was found a few times. The V and J genes are TRBV12-3 or TRBV12-4 and TRBJ2-1; possible D gene TRBD2, 5 bases. V lost 9 bases and J lost 2, with 14 bases in between. The CDR3 has 14 amino acids. The CDR3 DNA reads as TGTGCCAGTAAAGCGGATAGCCCCTACAATGAGCAGTTCTTC. Protein: CASKADSPYNEQFF.

Here the CDR3 DNA reads TGCAGTGCTAGAGATGGGAGCGACTCCTACGAGCAGTACTTC. The encoded protein is CSARDGSDSYEQYF. The chain carries TRBV20-1 and TRBJ2-7, with D tentatively TRBD2 (5 bases). V shed 0 bases and J shed 0 bases, with 9 bases lying between them. The CDR3 has 14 amino acids. The V gene's germline CDR1 is DFQATT and CDR2 SNEGSKA (reference sequence).

The V gene is TRBV12-3 or TRBV12-4, the J gene TRBJ2-3, with 8 bases that match TRBD2. The CDR3 is made up of 16 amino acids. The ends lost 6 bases at V and 3 bases at J; junction bases unmatched: 11. CDR3 sequence: CASRSREGVSTDTQYF. The CDR3 DNA reads TGTGCCAGCAGGAGTCGGGAGGGCGTAAGTACAGATACGCAGTATTTT.

This clonotype was detected only a few times. The chain employs TRBV20-1 and TRBJ1-2; perhaps TRBD1 as D (6 bases). The CDR3 covers 11 residues. From germline, CDR1 is DFQATT and CDR2 SNEGSKA (reference sequence). Between the trimmed V and J ends, which lost 6 bases and 5 bases, there was a span of 10 bases. This CDR3 reads CSAGGTYGYTF. The CDR3 DNA is TGCAGTGCGGGGGGGACATATGGCTACACCTTC.

V is TRBV30 and J is TRBJ1-5, with 8 positions matching TRBD1. Per the germline V gene, CDR1 is GTSNPN and CDR2 is SVGIG (reference sequence). Trimming removed 4 bases from V and 7 bases from J; junction bases left unmatched: 6. This CDR3 has 13 residues. CDR3 in amino acids: CAWTTGAEQPQHF. CDR3 sequence (DNA): TGTGCCTGGACGACAGGGGCCGAACAGCCCCAGCATTTT.

This chain uses TRBV6-5 with TRBJ2-7, with a tentative D call TRBD2 (5 bases). CDR3 size: 13 residues. In germline, CDR1 is MNHEY, CDR2 SVGAGI. The V gene lost 2 bases and the J gene lost 6 bases, with 11 bases spanning the gap. The CDR3 reads CASSYGLASEQYF. In nucleotides, the CDR3 is TGTGCCAGCAGTTACGGCCTAGCCTCCGAGCAGTACTTC.

With respect to this clonotype: A much larger clone is a single base away; this may be a read error. The genes are TRBV12-3 or TRBV12-4 and TRBJ2-3; 8 bases are shared with TRBD1. The CDR3 is 15 residues long. DNA of the CDR3: TGTGCCAGCAGTTTACAGGGGGCTAGCACAGGTACGCAGTATTTT. As protein: CASSLQGASTGTQYF.

This clonotype occurred many times. J is TRBJ2-3 and V is TRBV29-1, with 14 bases lining up with TRBD2. Per germline, CDR1 SQVTM and CDR2 ANQGSEA. CDR3 length: 16 amino acids. The trim removed 6 bases at V and 5 bases at J, leaving 10 bases unmatched. Written as DNA, the CDR3 is TGCAGCGTGACTGATACCGGGACTAGCGGGAGAGATACGCAGTATTTT. Its protein product is CSVTDTGTSGRDTQYF.

This chain joins TRBV6-1 and TRBJ2-1; TRBD2 agrees at 11 bases. Losses at the gene ends were 1 base for V and 13 bases for J; bases not matched to a gene: 15. The CDR3 totals 17 residues. Per germline, CDR1 MNHNS and CDR2 SASEGT. The CDR3 DNA reads TGTGCCAGCAGTGAAGTTAGTAGCGGGAGGGAGTCAGCGGCCCAGTTCTTC. Its translation: CASSEVSSGRESAAQFF.

This rearrangement joins TRBV10-3 to TRBJ2-5; TRBD2 agrees at 11 bases. With 4 bases clipped from V and 9 bases from J, the junction kept 7 bases outside the gene matches. Germline CDR1 and CDR2: ENHRY and SYGVKD. The length of the CDR3 is 14 residues. In nucleotides, the CDR3 is TGTGCCATCAGTGTGGATAGCGGGAGGGCGGCCCAGTACTTC. This translates into CAISVDSGRAAQYF.

This clonotype was detected a few times. The V and J genes are TRBV4-2 and TRBJ2-1; 11 bases fit TRBD2. The CDR3 runs 15 residues. Germline CDR1 and CDR2: LGHNA and YNFKEQ. V gave up 5 bases and J gave up 10 bases; unmatched junction bases: 10. The CDR3 coding sequence is TGTGCCAGCAGCAACCCTAGCGGGAGGTTTCTCGAGCAGTTCTTC. Encoded protein: CASSNPSGRFLEQFF.

The table lists this clonotype with a few counts. J is TRBJ2-7 and V is TRBV10-3; the D is unclear. Trimming removed 0 bases at V and 3 bases at J, with 15 bases between. CDR1 is ENHRY, CDR2 SYGVKD, per germline. The CDR3 consists of 16 residues. CDR3 protein: CAISESVGAFVYEQYF. In DNA form, the CDR3 reads TGTGCCATCAGTGAGTCCGTGGGCGCCTTTGTCTACGAGCAGTACTTC.

V gene TRBV20-1 combines with J gene TRBJ2-4; D is undetermined. The CDR3 length is 11 residues. Germline V gene lookup returns CDR1 DFQATT and CDR2 SNEGSKA (reference sequence). V dropped 0 bases and J dropped 13 bases, with 10 bases sitting between them. In DNA form, the CDR3 reads TGCAGTGCTAGAGATCGGACGGCGCAGTACTTC. Protein sequence: CSARDRTAQYF.

A few counts support this clonotype. The V and J genes are TRBV12-5 and TRBJ2-3, with D possibly being TRBD1 (5 bases). This CDR3 has 15 amino acids. CDR1 is LGHNT and CDR2 is FRNRAP in the germline V gene. Trimming removed 1 base at V and 2 bases at J, with 10 bases between. The CDR3 spells CASGLGQGSTDTQYF. CDR3 DNA: TGTGCTAGTGGTTTGGGGCAGGGATCCACAGATACGCAGTATTTT.

J is TRBJ2-7 and V is TRBV5-1; 13 bases map to TRBD2. J lost 5 bases, V lost 4 bases, and 9 bases had no gene match. The CDR3 runs to 16 residues. Per germline, CDR1 SGHRS and CDR2 YFSETQ. DNA of the CDR3: TGCGCCAGCAGCGAGGGACTAGCGGGACTCTTGCACGAGCAGTACTTC. It encodes CASSEGLAGLLHEQYF.

In this sample, this clonotype turned up a few times. Here the CDR3 reads CASSHLDKQETQYF. The CDR3 DNA follows: TGCGCCAGCAGTCATCTGGACAAACAGGAGACCCAGTACTTC. V gene TRBV10-2 combines with J gene TRBJ2-5, with TRBD1 as a possible D gene (5 bases). Trimming removed 5 bases from V and 5 bases from J, with 15 bases in between. Germline V gives CDR1 WSHSY, CDR2 SAAADI. The CDR3 extends over 14 amino acids.

The V call is TRBV7-3, the J call TRBJ2-5; D is uncertain. Trimming took off 1 base at V and 2 bases at J, with 17 bases between the two ends. CDR1 SGHTA and CDR2 FQGTGA come from the germline V gene. The CDR3 spans 17 residues. CDR3 sequence: CASSLMPSRITQETQYF. The CDR3 DNA follows: TGTGCCAGCAGCTTAATGCCCTCCCGTATCACTCAAGAGACCCAGTACTTC.

The chain employs TRBV10-1 and TRBJ2-1; D unclear. V was cut by 3 bases and J by 4 bases, with 13 bases left in between. Germline V gene lookup returns CDR1 WNHNN and CDR2 SYGVQD (reference sequence). CDR3 length equals 15 residues. The CDR3 bases are TGCGCCAGCAGTGACAAGGAGAACTCTTACAATGAGCAGTTCTTC. It translates to CASSDKENSYNEQFF.

This chain connects TRBV15 to TRBJ2-7, with 7 bases aligning to TRBD2. V shed 0 bases and J 2 bases; nucleotides not matched to a gene: 4. The CDR3 loop spans 15 amino acids. Germline values: CDR1 LNHNV, CDR2 YYDKDF (reference sequence). The CDR3 spells CATSREAGATYEQYF. Here the CDR3 DNA reads TGTGCCACCAGCAGAGAGGCGGGAGCCACCTACGAGCAGTACTTC. Based on the CDR3 plus reference TRBV15 and TRBJ2-7, the full variable domain is DAMVIQNPRYQVTQFGKPVTLSCSQTLNHNVMYWYQQKSSQAPKLLFHYYDKDFNNEADTPDNFQSRRPNTSFCFLDIRSPGLGDTAMYLCATSREAGATYEQYFGPGTRLTVT.

This clonotype appeared a few times. The chain carries TRBV9 and TRBJ2-4; the match to TRBD1 covers 9 bases. Germline V gene lookup returns CDR1 SGDLS and CDR2 YYNGEE. The CDR3 sequence is 22 residues long. V lost 0 bases to trimming and J lost 1 base; unmatched junction nucleotides: 20. In DNA form, the CDR3 reads TGTGCCAGCAGCGTAGGAGGTATCCAGACAGGGGGTGAGGGATCGGCCAAAAACATTCAGTACTTC. Its protein product is CASSVGGIQTGGEGSAKNIQYF.

This clonotype turned up a few times. This chain links TRBV7-9 with TRBJ2-7, with D perhaps TRBD1 (6 bases). The germline V and J ends were trimmed by 7 bases and 5 bases, with 12 bases remaining between them. Germline V CDR1 and CDR2: SEHNR, FQNEAQ (reference sequence). The CDR3 contains 12 residues. CDR3 in amino acids: CASKYQGNEQYF. CDR3 sequence (DNA): TGTGCCAGCAAATATCAGGGGAACGAGCAGTACTTC. The full variable domain, its missing parts supplied by reference TRBV7-9 and TRBJ2-7, is DTGVSQNPRHKITKRGQNVTFRCDPISEHNRLYWYRQTLGQGPEFLTYFQNEAQLEKSRLLSDRFSAERPKGSFSTLEIQRTEQGDSAMYLCASKYQGNEQYFGPGTRLTVT.

V usage is TRBV29-1 and J usage is TRBJ2-1; D is possibly TRBD2 (6 bases). The germline CDR1 and CDR2 sequences are SQVTM and ANQGSEA. This CDR3 region has 11 residues. Trimming left V 4 bases short and J 9 bases short, with 10 bases between. CDR3 nucleotides: TGCAGCGTTGCGGGAGTGCTTGAGCAGTTCTTC. Protein: CSVAGVLEQFF.

As to this clonotype: One end of the junction fails to match germline, which may point to a read error. J is TRBJ1-4 and V is TRBV5-1; a possible D gene is TRBD1 (6 bases). Germline CDR1 is SGHRS and CDR2 is YFSETQ. The CDR3 sequence is 14 residues long. As DNA, the CDR3 is TGCGCCAGCAGCTTGACAGGGAGTAATGGAAAACTGTTTTTT. Its protein product is CASSLTGSNGKLFF.

The chain uses TRBV7-2 and TRBJ2-5, with a possible D match to TRBD1 (5 bases). V was clipped by 5 bases and J by 11 bases, with 18 bases between them. This CDR3 contains 13 residues. The germline V gene encodes CDR1 SGHTA and CDR2 FQGNSA. CDR3 amino acids: CASSQQGFDEQYF. CDR3 DNA sequence: TGTGCCAGCAGCCAGCAGGGTTTTGATGAGCAGTACTTC. Based on the CDR3 plus reference TRBV7-2 and TRBJ2-5, the full variable domain is GAGVSQSPSNKVTEKGKDVELRCDPISGHTALYWYRQSLGQGLEFLIYFQGNSAPDKSGLPSDRFSAERTGGSVSTLTIQRTQQEDSAVYLCASSQQGFDEQYFGPGTRLLVL.

This clonotype was observed a handful of times. The genes are TRBV3-1 and TRBJ1-2; D might be TRBD1 (5 bases). Deletions cut 0 bases from V and 5 bases from J, with 19 bases between. Germline V CDR1 and CDR2: LGHDT, YNNKEL (reference sequence). The length of the CDR3 is 17 residues. CDR3 loop: CASSQERGGRGVYGYTF. The CDR3 DNA reads TGTGCCAGCAGCCAAGAGAGGGGCGGCCGCGGGGTTTATGGCTACACCTTC.

This clonotype appeared a few times. The J gene is TRBJ2-7, the V gene TRBV7-2, with D perhaps TRBD2 (6 bases). The CDR3 covers 15 residues. The germline V and J ends were trimmed by 5 bases and 3 bases, with 17 bases remaining between them. Germline-derived CDR1 and CDR2 are SGHTA and FQGNSA. As DNA, the CDR3 is TGTGCCAGCAGCGCGGCACCGGGACTTTTCTACGAGCAGTACTTC. Its protein product is CASSAAPGLFYEQYF.

In this sample, this clonotype turned up once. This chain uses TRBV11-2 with TRBJ2-3; 16 bases agree with TRBD2. Germline V CDR1 and CDR2: SGHAT, FQNNGV. The CDR3 length is 18 residues. V trimming: 5 bases; J trimming: 3 bases; junction bases outside the gene matches: 8. CDR3 nucleotides: TGTGCCAGCAGCCCCGGGACTAGCGGGAGGGTCAAGACAGATACGCAGTATTTT. Its protein product is CASSPGTSGRVKTDTQYF.

The sample holds a few counts of this clonotype. This CDR3 reads CASSLGSRENTGELFF. For the CDR3, the DNA is TGTGCCAGCAGCTTAGGGTCTCGGGAGAACACCGGGGAGCTGTTTTTT. J is TRBJ2-2 and V is TRBV11-2, with D perhaps matching TRBD2 (5 bases). This CDR3 spans 16 amino acids. The V gene lost 1 base and the J gene lost 1 base, with 10 bases spanning the gap. Germline V gene sequence: CDR1 SGHAT, CDR2 FQNNGV.